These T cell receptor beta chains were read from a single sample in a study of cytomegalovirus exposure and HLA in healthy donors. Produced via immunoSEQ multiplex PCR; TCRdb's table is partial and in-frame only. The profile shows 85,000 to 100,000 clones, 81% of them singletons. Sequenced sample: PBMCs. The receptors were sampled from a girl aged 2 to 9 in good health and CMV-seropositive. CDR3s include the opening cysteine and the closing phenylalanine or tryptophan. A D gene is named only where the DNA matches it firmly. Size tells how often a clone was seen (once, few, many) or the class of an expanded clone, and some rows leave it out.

CDR3aa: CASRSGLESYNEQFF
CDR3nt: TGTGCCAGCAGATCGGGACTAGAATCCTACAATGAGCAGTTCTTC
len: 15
j_gene: TRBJ2-1
abundance: .
d_gene: TRBD2
v_gene: TRBV6-5

CDR3aa: CASSQGRTQTYEQYF
CDR3nt: TGCGCCAGCAGCCAAGGCCGAACACAGACCTACGAGCAGTACTTC
len: 15
j_gene: TRBJ2-7
abundance: .
d_gene: .
v_gene: TRBV4-1

CDR3aa: CASSSPGAPLPYEQYF
CDR3nt: TGTGCCAGCAGTTCTCCAGGGGCCCCTCTTCCCTACGAGCAGTACTTC
len: 16
j_gene: TRBJ2-7
abundance: .
d_gene: .
v_gene: TRBV6-5

CDR3aa: CAWRDSGLAGVSYEQYF
CDR3nt: TGTGCCTGGAGAGACTCGGGACTAGCGGGAGTTTCCTACGAGCAGTACTTC
len: 17
j_gene: TRBJ2-7
abundance: .
d_gene: TRBD2
v_gene: TRBV30

CDR3aa: CASSLRGRAREQYF
CDR3nt: TGTGCCAGCAGTTTACGCGGGAGGGCCAGAGAGCAGTACTTC
len: 14
j_gene: TRBJ2-7
abundance: .
d_gene: TRBD2
v_gene: TRBV27

CDR3aa: CASSELAGGLDEQFF
CDR3nt: TGTGCCAGCAGTGAGTTGGCGGGAGGTCTGGATGAGCAGTTCTTC
len: 15
j_gene: TRBJ2-1
abundance: once
d_gene: TRBD2
v_gene: TRBV6-4

CDR3aa: CASSFQVGTGELFF
CDR3nt: TGCGCCAGCAGCTTCCAGGTTGGCACCGGGGAGCTGTTTTTT
len: 14
j_gene: TRBJ2-2
abundance: .
d_gene: .
v_gene: TRBV5-1

CDR3aa: CASSPRTGGAYTYEQYF
CDR3nt: TGTGCCAGCAGTCCCCGAACAGGGGGGGCGTATACATACGAGCAGTACTTC
len: 17
j_gene: TRBJ2-7
abundance: .
d_gene: .
v_gene: TRBV28

CDR3aa: CASTRGDTEAFF
CDR3nt: TGCGCCAGCACCAGGGGGGACACTGAAGCTTTCTTT
len: 12
j_gene: TRBJ1-1
abundance: .
d_gene: TRBD1
v_gene: TRBV5-1

CDR3aa: CASSILETQYF
CDR3nt: TGTGCCAGCAGCATACTCGAGACCCAGTACTTC
len: 11
j_gene: TRBJ2-5
abundance: few
d_gene: .
v_gene: TRBV5-6

CDR3aa: CASSFATGAYGYTF
CDR3nt: TGTGCCAGCAGTTTTGCTACAGGGGCCTATGGCTACACCTTC
len: 14
j_gene: TRBJ1-2
abundance: .
d_gene: TRBD1
v_gene: TRBV2

CDR3aa: CASSPASGRPWYF
CDR3nt: TGTGCCAGCAGTCCTGCGAGCGGGAGGCCCTGGTATTTT
len: 13
j_gene: TRBJ2-3
abundance: once
d_gene: TRBD2
v_gene: TRBV27

CDR3aa: CAWGQNYGYTF
CDR3nt: TGTGCCTGGGGACAGAACTATGGCTACACCTTC
len: 11
j_gene: TRBJ1-2
abundance: .
d_gene: .
v_gene: TRBV30

CDR3aa: CASEREGPETQYF
CDR3nt: TGTGCCAGCGAACGGGAGGGCCCAGAGACCCAGTACTTC
len: 13
j_gene: TRBJ2-5
abundance: .
d_gene: TRBD2
v_gene: TRBV6-5

CDR3aa: CASSPDRPNEKLFF
CDR3nt: TGTGCCAGCAGCCCTGACAGACCTAATGAAAAACTGTTTTTT
len: 14
j_gene: TRBJ1-4
abundance: .
d_gene: .
v_gene: TRBV7-9

CDR3aa: CAWSSGLTYEQYF
CDR3nt: TGTGCCTGGAGTAGCGGACTTACCTACGAGCAGTACTTC
len: 13
j_gene: TRBJ2-7
abundance: .
d_gene: .
v_gene: TRBV30

CDR3aa: CATSRLGQGSNEQYF
CDR3nt: TGTGCCACCAGCAGATTGGGACAGGGGTCCAACGAGCAGTACTTC
len: 15
j_gene: TRBJ2-7
abundance: .
d_gene: TRBD1
v_gene: TRBV15

CDR3aa: CASSARAATNLYNEQFF
CDR3nt: TGTGCCAGCAGCGCGAGGGCAGCGACGAACCTCTACAATGAGCAGTTCTTC
len: 17
j_gene: TRBJ2-1
abundance: .
d_gene: .
v_gene: TRBV9

CDR3aa: CASSARLGPYNEQFF
CDR3nt: TGCGCCAGCAGCGCCCGACTAGGTCCCTACAATGAGCAGTTCTTC
len: 15
j_gene: TRBJ2-1
abundance: .
d_gene: .
v_gene: TRBV4-3

CDR3aa: CASTGKPENTGELFF
CDR3nt: TGCGCCAGCACCGGGAAACCAGAGAACACCGGGGAGCTGTTTTTT
len: 15
j_gene: TRBJ2-2
abundance: .
d_gene: .
v_gene: TRBV5-1

CDR3aa: CASSLDIGRDTDTQYF
CDR3nt: TGTGCCAGCAGCTTGGATATAGGGCGGGACACAGATACGCAGTATTTT
len: 16
j_gene: TRBJ2-3
abundance: .
d_gene: .
v_gene: TRBV5-6

CDR3aa: CASSPRGGGYQETQYF
CDR3nt: TGTGCTAGCAGCCCCCGGGGCGGGGGGTACCAAGAGACCCAGTACTTC
len: 16
j_gene: TRBJ2-5
abundance: .
d_gene: TRBD2
v_gene: TRBV7-7

CDR3aa: CSVEEGAGGFYEQYF
CDR3nt: TGCAGCGTTGAAGAGGGGGCAGGGGGCTTCTACGAGCAGTACTTC
len: 15
j_gene: TRBJ2-7
abundance: .
d_gene: TRBD1
v_gene: TRBV29-1

CDR3aa: CASTGGTGGTYGYTF
CDR3nt: TGTGCCAGCACCGGAGGGACAGGGGGCACCTATGGCTACACCTTC
len: 15
j_gene: TRBJ1-2
abundance: .
d_gene: TRBD1
v_gene: TRBV9

CDR3aa: CASSLVGGGMDTQYF
CDR3nt: TGTGCTAGCAGCTTAGTGGGCGGGGGCATGGATACGCAGTATTTT
len: 15
j_gene: TRBJ2-3
abundance: .
d_gene: .
v_gene: TRBV7-7

CDR3aa: CASSARDSVRPYEQYF
CDR3nt: TGTGCCAGCAGCGCGCGGGACAGCGTGAGGCCCTACGAGCAGTACTTC
len: 16
j_gene: TRBJ2-7
abundance: .
d_gene: .
v_gene: TRBV7-2

CDR3aa: CASSPRQEQYF
CDR3nt: TGTGCCAGCAGTCCTCGACAGGAGCAGTACTTC
len: 11
j_gene: TRBJ2-7
abundance: .
d_gene: .
v_gene: TRBV6-1

CDR3aa: CASSSGGTGSNEKLFF
CDR3nt: TGCGCCAGCAGCTCGGGCGGGACAGGCTCTAATGAAAAACTGTTTTTT
len: 16
j_gene: TRBJ1-4
abundance: .
d_gene: TRBD1
v_gene: TRBV5-1

CDR3aa: CASSLAGGEQYF
CDR3nt: TGTGCCAGCAGCTTAGCCGGGGGCGAGCAGTACTTC
len: 12
j_gene: TRBJ2-7
abundance: .
d_gene: .
v_gene: TRBV5-4

CDR3aa: CASSEEGNTEAFF
CDR3nt: TGCGCCAGCAGTGAGGAGGGGAACACTGAAGCTTTCTTT
len: 13
j_gene: TRBJ1-1
abundance: .
d_gene: .
v_gene: TRBV10-1

CDR3aa: CASSLETGENQPQHF
CDR3nt: TGCGCCAGCAGCTTGGAAACGGGTGAAAATCAGCCCCAGCATTTT
len: 15
j_gene: TRBJ1-5
abundance: .
d_gene: .
v_gene: TRBV5-1

CDR3aa: CASSLEDRGPLYGYTF
CDR3nt: TGTGCCAGCAGCTTAGAGGACAGGGGGCCTCTCTATGGCTACACCTTC
len: 16
j_gene: TRBJ1-2
abundance: .
d_gene: TRBD1
v_gene: TRBV7-9

CDR3aa: CAWSWAAANYGYTF
CDR3nt: TGTGCCTGGAGTTGGGCAGCAGCTAACTATGGCTACACCTTC
len: 14
j_gene: TRBJ1-2
abundance: .
d_gene: .
v_gene: TRBV30

CDR3aa: CASNRTGSQPQHF
CDR3nt: TGTGCCAGCAACCGGACAGGGAGTCAGCCCCAGCATTTT
len: 13
j_gene: TRBJ1-5
abundance: .
d_gene: TRBD1
v_gene: TRBV27

CDR3aa: CASSSADRHYGYTF
CDR3nt: TGTGCCAGCAGTTCCGCCGACAGACACTATGGCTACACCTTC
len: 14
j_gene: TRBJ1-2
abundance: .
d_gene: .
v_gene: TRBV28

CDR3aa: CASKGQGSYEQYF
CDR3nt: TGTGCCAGCAAAGGTCAGGGATCCTACGAGCAGTACTTC
len: 13
j_gene: TRBJ2-7
abundance: few
d_gene: .
v_gene: TRBV7-9

CDR3aa: CASSQVGPRQGGTEAFF
CDR3nt: TGCGCCAGCAGCCAAGTAGGTCCTCGGCAGGGAGGGACTGAAGCTTTCTTT
len: 17
j_gene: TRBJ1-1
abundance: .
d_gene: .
v_gene: TRBV4-1

CDR3aa: CASFGRANEQFF
CDR3nt: TGTGCCAGCTTCGGGCGGGCCAATGAGCAGTTCTTC
len: 12
j_gene: TRBJ2-1
abundance: .
d_gene: .
v_gene: TRBV28

CDR3aa: CASSEANQPQHF
CDR3nt: TGTGCCAGCAGTGAGGCCAATCAGCCCCAGCATTTT
len: 12
j_gene: TRBJ1-5
abundance: .
d_gene: .
v_gene: TRBV2

CDR3aa: CASGRTSGSSYNEQFF
CDR3nt: TGTGCCAGCGGTCGGACTAGCGGGTCCTCCTACAATGAGCAGTTCTTC
len: 16
j_gene: TRBJ2-1
abundance: .
d_gene: TRBD2
v_gene: TRBV28

CDR3aa: CASSPPSVNTEAFF
CDR3nt: TGTGCCAGCTCACCACCTTCGGTAAACACTGAAGCTTTCTTT
len: 14
j_gene: TRBJ1-1
abundance: .
d_gene: .
v_gene: TRBV18

CDR3aa: CASSRDSPNTGELFF
CDR3nt: TGTGCCAGCAGCCGGGACAGCCCGAACACCGGGGAGCTGTTTTTT
len: 15
j_gene: TRBJ2-2
abundance: .
d_gene: TRBD1
v_gene: TRBV5-4

CDR3aa: CAWSVARVEHEQFF
CDR3nt: TGTGCCTGGAGTGTAGCCAGGGTAGAACATGAGCAGTTCTTC
len: 14
j_gene: TRBJ2-1
abundance: .
d_gene: .
v_gene: TRBV30

CDR3aa: CSGGRMDYGYTF
CDR3nt: TGCAGCGGGGGCAGGATGGACTATGGCTACACCTTC
len: 12
j_gene: TRBJ1-2
abundance: .
d_gene: .
v_gene: TRBV29-1

CDR3aa: CASSSASTSGEQYF
CDR3nt: TGTGCCAGCAGCTCCGCCTCGACTAGCGGTGAGCAGTACTTC
len: 14
j_gene: TRBJ2-7
abundance: .
d_gene: TRBD2
v_gene: TRBV7-2

CDR3aa: CSARNTEAFF
CDR3nt: TGCAGTGCCCGGAACACTGAAGCTTTCTTT
len: 10
j_gene: TRBJ1-1
abundance: .
d_gene: .
v_gene: TRBV20-1

CDR3aa: CASSLRTESNYGYTF
CDR3nt: TGTGCCAGCAGCCTGAGGACAGAATCTAACTATGGCTACACCTTC
len: 15
j_gene: TRBJ1-2
abundance: .
d_gene: .
v_gene: TRBV9

CDR3aa: CASSLGQGQNNEQFF
CDR3nt: TGTGCCAGCAGCTTAGGACAGGGCCAGAACAATGAGCAGTTCTTC
len: 15
j_gene: TRBJ2-1
abundance: .
d_gene: TRBD1
v_gene: TRBV7-9

CDR3aa: CASSLAKREETQYF
CDR3nt: TGTGCCAGCAGCTTAGCCAAGCGAGAAGAGACCCAGTACTTC
len: 14
j_gene: TRBJ2-5
abundance: .
d_gene: .
v_gene: TRBV7-2

CDR3aa: CASTTYTEAFF
CDR3nt: TGTGCCAGCACTACGTACACTGAAGCTTTCTTT
len: 11
j_gene: TRBJ1-1
abundance: .
d_gene: .
v_gene: TRBV28

CDR3aa: CSVVRGKQETQYF
CDR3nt: TGCAGCGTTGTCAGGGGGAAACAAGAGACCCAGTACTTC
len: 13
j_gene: TRBJ2-5
abundance: once
d_gene: TRBD1
v_gene: TRBV29-1

CDR3aa: CASSESEVSSYNEQFF
CDR3nt: TGTGCCAGCAGTGAATCTGAGGTCAGCTCCTACAATGAGCAGTTCTTC
len: 16
j_gene: TRBJ2-1
abundance: few
d_gene: .
v_gene: TRBV25-1

CDR3aa: CASRGGLTTAIADYGYTF
CDR3nt: TGTGCCAGCAGAGGAGGACTGACAACAGCCATTGCGGACTATGGCTACACCTTC
len: 18
j_gene: TRBJ1-2
abundance: .
d_gene: .
v_gene: TRBV2

CDR3aa: CASSLVGQLFTYNEQFF
CDR3nt: TGTGCCAGCAGCTTGGTAGGACAGCTGTTTACCTACAATGAGCAGTTCTTC
len: 17
j_gene: TRBJ2-1
abundance: once
d_gene: .
v_gene: TRBV5-6